The clone carrying this T cell receptor beta chain was seen only once. Its antigen is as yet unknown. Between the trimmed V and J ends, which lost 0 bases and 5 bases, there was a span of 7 bases. The CDR3 has 13 residues. Germline values: CDR1 SQVTM, CDR2 ANQGSEA. Method: immunoSEQ multiplex PCR; TCRdb's copy keeps in-frame clones and lacks some. The sample has fewer than 150,000 clones; 90% to 95% are singletons. The data were obtained in a study of T cell responses to AZD1222 COVID-19 vaccine. Study results and caveats: Following two doses of AZD1222, Spike-specific TCR breadth and depth rose. Spike-spanning, vaccine-associated CD4 TCRs were dominant at 160-218 and 743-854.

This TCR was sampled from an adult in good health. This chain connects TRBV29-1 to TRBJ1-4; a possible D gene is TRBD1 (5 bases). Source: peripheral blood, taken on day 0 of AZD1222 vaccination. The CDR3 is CSVEEGENEKLFF. CDR3 DNA sequence: TGCAGCGTTGAAGAGGGGGAGAATGAAAAACTGTTTTTT.